A single sample is the source of the 8 T cell receptor beta chains below, sequenced in a study of T cell repertoires in cytomegalovirus infection. MiXCR was run by TCRdb on the reads, yielding one entry per CDR3 protein. The table includes more than 500,000 distinct CDR3 sequences, 15% to 20% detected once. Material for sequencing was CD8+ T cells from PBMCs. Receptors originate from a human donor in good health (CMV status not recorded). Some clones in this sample may be carry-over from other donors' samples.

This clonotype was observed a few times. The rearrangement links TRBV18 to TRBJ1-1; D is perhaps TRBD1 (6 bases). V lost 0 bases and J 1 base, leaving 12 bases between the germline ends. The CDR3 has 16 residues. CDR1 KGHSH and CDR2 LQKENI come from the germline V gene. The CDR3 loop reads CASSPPGRGSNTEAFF. The CDR3 nucleotides read TGTGCCAGCTCACCACCGGGCAGGGGATCGAACACTGAAGCTTTCTTT.

The table lists this clonotype with many counts. This chain joins TRBV11-3 and TRBJ2-3; D gene unclear. The CDR3 covers 13 residues. Per the germline V gene, CDR1 is SGHNT and CDR2 is YENEEA. The V gene lost 5 bases and the J gene lost 2 bases, with 8 bases spanning the gap. CDR3 sequence reads: CASSPTTTDTQYF. The CDR3 DNA reads TGTGCCAGCAGCCCCACAACCACAGATACGCAGTATTTT.

Only a few counts were recorded for this clonotype. The chain joins TRBV7-6 to TRBJ2-2, with D perhaps matching TRBD1 (6 bases). This CDR3 comprises 18 residues. CDR1 SGHVS and CDR2 FNYEAQ come from the germline V gene. Trimming removed 1 base from V and 0 bases from J, with 15 bases in between. The CDR3 bases are TGTGCCAGCAGCTTAGGGTACGAGGACAGCTCGAACACCGGGGAGCTGTTTTTT. Translated, it gives CASSLGYEDSSNTGELFF.

This clonotype was recorded at least ten times. V is TRBV7-9 and J is TRBJ2-4, with D perhaps assigned TRBD1 or TRBD2 (5 bases each). With 5 bases removed from V and 3 bases from J, the gap between germline ends came to 20 bases. CDR3 size: 17 residues. Looked up from germline, CDR1 is SEHNR and CDR2 is FQNEAQ (reference sequence). The CDR3 bases are TGTGCCAGCAGCCCGGGGAGTGGCCTAAGGGGCAAAAACATTCAGTACTTC. Translating it yields CASSPGSGLRGKNIQYF.

This clonotype came up many times. V and J are TRBV6-1 and TRBJ1-5; unclear D gene. The CDR3 consists of 14 residues. Trimming took 1 base from V and 7 from J, leaving 11 bases between them. CDR1 MNHNS and CDR2 SASEGT come from the germline V gene. CDR3 protein: CASSEVGLWQPQHF. The DNA of the CDR3 is TGTGCCAGCAGTGAAGTTGGGCTTTGGCAGCCCCAGCATTTT.

This clonotype was recorded at least ten times. This sequence joins TRBV11-3 and TRBJ2-3; possible D gene TRBD2, 5 bases. Germline V gene data show CDR1 as SGHNT and CDR2 as YENEEA. The CDR3 runs to 15 residues. The germline V and J ends were trimmed by 3 bases and 1 base, with 11 bases remaining between them. The CDR3 reads CASSFGDRGTDTQYF. CDR3 bases: TGTGCCAGCAGCTTCGGGGATAGGGGCACAGATACGCAGTATTTT.

This chain connects TRBV4-1 to TRBJ1-2; D gene unclear. The CDR3 runs to 16 residues. V lost 2 bases to trimming and J lost 3 bases, with 16 bases between them. CDR1 is MGHRA, CDR2 YSYEKL, per germline. Written as DNA, the CDR3 is TGCGCCAGCAGCCAAACCCCCAGTCCTATTGACTATGGCTACACCTTC. It encodes CASSQTPSPIDYGYTF.

In this sample, this clonotype turned up many times. V is TRBV20-1 and J is TRBJ2-1, with 12 bases fitting TRBD2. V gave up 0 bases and J gave up 7 bases; unmatched junction bases: 7. Germline V CDR1 and CDR2: DFQATT, SNEGSKA (reference sequence). The CDR3 covers 16 residues. The CDR3 bases are TGCAGTGCTAGAGACGTCCTAGCGGGAGGGCCGAATGAGCAGTTCTTC. This gives the protein CSARDVLAGGPNEQFF.